Here is one T cell receptor (beta chain) with its context. Under the authors' procedure: Reference gene primer amplification gave estimated nucleated cell counts. The protocol was immunoSEQ multiplex PCR, while the TCRdb copy is restricted to in-frame clones and leaves out a portion. D and trimming come from the DNA, and the V and J calls and clone size come from that table. The sample lists approximately 380,000 clones, 85% to 90% occurring once. Trimming removed 2 bases from V and 8 bases from J, with 21 bases in between. Germline assignment: CDR1 SGHAT and CDR2 FQDESV (reference sequence). This CDR3 contains 16 residues. This sample was taken from a study of blood T cell repertoires in COVID-19.

The sequence derives from a woman aged 18-29 years who had recovered from COVID-19. The sequencing sample was made of PBMCs or T cells enriched from blood (not recorded which). This chain uses TRBV11-1 with TRBJ1-2; TRBD1 might be the D (6 bases). The CDR3 here is CASSLQWAGEVTGYTF. For the CDR3, the DNA is TGTGCCAGCAGCTTACAATGGGCAGGGGAAGTTACCGGCTACACCTTC. Filled out from reference TRBV11-1 and TRBJ1-2, the complete variable domain reads EAEVAQSPRYKITEKSQAVAFWCDPISGHATLYWYRQILGQGPELLVQFQDESVVDDSQLPKDRFSAERLKGVDSTLKIQPAELGDSAMYLCASSLQWAGEVTGYTFGSGTRLTVV.